This T cell receptor (beta chain) derives from a study of blood T cell repertoires in COVID-19 (TCRdb year 2020). About the full investigation: Collaborator samples came from the United States, Italy and Spain and covered acute and convalescent phases of COVID-19. The sample metadata nearly always contained a de-identified subject ID, COVID-19 status, age in years and sex. The samples were drawn from two sources: the first 160 participants of the ongoing ImmuneRACE study, and some 1,300 subjects contributed by 6 global collaborators. The repertoires were released in a freely available public database intended as a resource for research on the immune response to SARS-CoV-2. The prospective study material was composed of cDNA or gDNA derived from T cells, B-cell-depleted T cells, or PBMCs. Subjects who had been exposed to COVID-19, were actively infected with it, or had recovered from it provided the deeply sampled blood TCRbeta repertoires that made up the dataset. HLA class I and class II types, where available, came from metadata supplied by the sample provider rather than from assay-based typing. Broad study findings and their caveats: The quantity of clinical and demographic metadata differed by source and by participant and was supplied without curation.

At one collaborating source in Seattle, patients were enrolled during active infection and were followed longitudinally through the course of disease. Collaborating institutions collected whole blood in K2EDTA tubes following their own protocols. For TCRbeta analysis, collaborators shipped samples in one of three forms: frozen whole blood, isolated PBMCs, or DNA extracted from either of those sample types. The immunoSEQ Assay, a bias-controlled multiplex PCR, was used to amplify TCRbeta CDR3 regions from genomic DNA. From the authors' description of their analysis: Within the assay, amplification of reference gene primers was used to estimate how many nucleated cells each sample contained. To quantify the absolute abundance of each unique TCRbeta CDR3 rearrangement, sequence reads were collapsed and filtered. Productive Simpson clonality was computed per sample as the square root of Simpson's diversity index over productive rearrangements. TCRdb retrieved this table from immuneACCESS and kept in-frame rearrangements only. Not all clones are present; in checked studies, unresolved V genes account for under half, and no reason is known for the remainder. The D gene and trimming were derived from the DNA, and the V and J assignments and clone size from that table. The sample table records 200,000 to 250,000 clones; about 82% of these occur just once. The top ten clones comprise approximately 5% of the sample.

Trimming accounts for 6 bases at V and 11 bases at J, while the number of junction bases matched to no gene is 7. CDR3 length: 13 amino acids, cysteine to phenylalanine. Of the read, only the CDR3 DNA is kept; its 39 bases are in frame from base 1. Details on this clone: It lacks a known antigen. It has no much larger one-base neighbor in the sample; base qualities were not kept.

This clonotype originated in a woman aged 80 or over with COVID-19, enrolled during active disease. The V gene is TRBV12-3 or TRBV12-4 and the J gene is TRBJ1-6; 7 middle bases align to TRBD1. What was sequenced was peripheral blood. The nucleotide sequence is TGTGCCAGCAGACAGGGGTCCTCGCCACCCCTCCACTTT. This translates into CASRQGSSPPLHF.